These 5 T cell receptor beta chains were sequenced from one sample in a study of beta chain features in type 1 diabetes. Regarding the study as a whole: Shorter TCRB CDR3s, moderately but significantly so, were found in Type 1 diabetes patients in all four CD4+ subsets.

For these receptors, no antigen is known. Every bit of the isolated RNA underwent reverse transcription, so sequencing read expressed TCRB transcripts. Sequencing was performed with immunoSEQ multiplex PCR; in TCRdb, only in-frame clones are kept and a portion is missing. The table shows roughly 150,000 clones, with approximately 7.8% occurring only once. The sample consisted of central memory CD4+ T cells from blood. The receptors were sampled from a woman aged 40 to 50 with type 1 diabetes.

This clone was seen a handful of times. The chain employs TRBV30 and TRBJ2-1; D might be TRBD2 (6 bases). There are 14 residues in the CDR3. Germline V gene sequence: CDR1 GTSNPN, CDR2 SVGIG (reference sequence). Trimming stripped 0 bases from V and 9 bases from J, with 15 bases between. CDR3 in DNA: TGTGCCTGGAGTGTAACCGGGAGAGGGCTTGAGCAGTTCTTC. Residues: CAWSVTGRGLEQFF.

The chain is built from TRBV13 and TRBJ2-7; 8 nucleotides match TRBD1. CDR3 length: 14 amino acids. Per germline, CDR1 PRHDT and CDR2 FYEKMQ (reference sequence). The V gene end was trimmed by 5 bases and the J gene end by 6 bases; junction bases not matched to a gene: 9. CDR3 sequence: CASSDRDRFGEQYF. DNA for the CDR3: TGTGCCAGCAGCGACCGGGACAGGTTTGGCGAGCAGTACTTC.

This clone has a handful of counts. The chain carries TRBV4-1 and TRBJ1-2, with TRBD1 matching over 9 bases. The germline CDR1 and CDR2 sequences are MGHRA and YSYEKL. V was clipped by 1 base and J by 4 bases; unmatched bases: 4. The CDR3 runs to 15 residues. CDR3 loop: CASSQGGDRAYGYTF. CDR3 coding DNA: TGCGCCAGCAGCCAAGGAGGGGACAGGGCCTATGGCTACACCTTC.

This clone was seen more than once but under ten times. The CDR3 nucleotides read TGTGCCAGCAAGGTTGGGGGCGGCGATGGCTACACCTTC. Encoded protein: CASKVGGGDGYTF. The chain links TRBV2 to TRBJ1-2, with D possibly TRBD1 on 6 matching bases. CDR3 length: 13 amino acids. V was trimmed by 7 bases and J by 6 bases, leaving 15 bases between them. In germline, CDR1 is SNHLY, CDR2 FYNNEI.

The chain has TRBV29-1 and TRBJ2-7; TRBD2 matches 11 bases. The germline CDR1 and CDR2 sequences are SQVTM and ANQGSEA. Trimming cost V 5 bases and J 7 bases; bases outside gene matches: 13. The CDR3 contains 15 residues. CDR3 in amino acids: CSVPRTSGFVGEQYF. Here the CDR3 DNA reads TGCAGCGTTCCACGGACTAGCGGGTTTGTGGGAGAGCAGTACTTC.